This T cell receptor beta chain derives from a study of T-cell reconstitution after alpha-beta-depleted transplantation in children. General study findings and limits: Fresh T-cell production supplied most of the T-cell counts and diversity seen one year after transplant. Reportedly, only several hundred clones from non-depleted graft cells drove alpha-beta T-cell counts at about two months. Surviving recipient cells, namely T cells and thymic progenitors, were the source of high day-60 TCRbeta diversity in some patients.

There are 13 residues in the CDR3. V lost 0 bases to trimming and J lost 5 bases, with 10 bases between them. Germline assignment: CDR1 GTSNPN and CDR2 SVGIG (reference sequence). This clonotype was detected ten times or more. The target antigen is unknown. As it was prepared, the TCRbeta library received unique molecular identifiers. TCRdb itself ran the PCR reads through MiXCR, one entry per CDR3 protein. Counted here are tens of thousands of distinct CDR3 sequences, 4% to 5% occurring once; the ten biggest clones make up 15% to 20%. This sample comprised PBMCs, mostly from graft donor cells, obtained 180 days after TCRalphabeta/CD19-depleted stem cell transplant. The sequence was collected from a boy under two years old who had a stem cell transplant for acute myeloid leukemia, so the T cells may come from the graft donor. J is TRBJ1-2 and V is TRBV30; the D is unclear. CDR3 protein: CAWSVVGPYGYTF. Written as DNA, the CDR3 is TGTGCCTGGAGTGTAGTAGGGCCATATGGCTACACCTTC. Drawing the rest from reference TRBV30 and TRBJ1-2, the complete variable domain is SQTIHQWPATLVQPVGSPLSLECTVEGTSNPNLYWYRQAAGRGLQLLFYSVGIGQISSEVPQNLSASRPQDRQFILSSKKLLLSDSGFYLCAWSVVGPYGYTFGSGTRLTVV.